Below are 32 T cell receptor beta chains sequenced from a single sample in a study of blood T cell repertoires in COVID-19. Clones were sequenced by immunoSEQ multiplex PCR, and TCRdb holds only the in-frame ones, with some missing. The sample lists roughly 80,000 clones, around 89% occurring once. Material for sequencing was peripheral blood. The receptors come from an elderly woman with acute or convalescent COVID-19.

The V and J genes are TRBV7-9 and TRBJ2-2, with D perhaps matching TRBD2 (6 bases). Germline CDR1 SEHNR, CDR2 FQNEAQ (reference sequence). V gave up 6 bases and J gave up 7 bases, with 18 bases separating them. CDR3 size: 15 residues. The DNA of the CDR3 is TGTGCCAGCAGTCTACGGGACTCCCTGTACGGGGAGCTGTTTTTT. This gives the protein CASSLRDSLYGELFF.

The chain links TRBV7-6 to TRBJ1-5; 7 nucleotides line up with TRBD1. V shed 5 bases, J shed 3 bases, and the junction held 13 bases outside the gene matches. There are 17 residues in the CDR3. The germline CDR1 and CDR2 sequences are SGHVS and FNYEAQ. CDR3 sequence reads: CASSRSLGGGPNQPQHF. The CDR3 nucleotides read TGTGCCAGCAGCCGATCTCTAGGAGGGGGCCCCAATCAGCCCCAGCATTTT.

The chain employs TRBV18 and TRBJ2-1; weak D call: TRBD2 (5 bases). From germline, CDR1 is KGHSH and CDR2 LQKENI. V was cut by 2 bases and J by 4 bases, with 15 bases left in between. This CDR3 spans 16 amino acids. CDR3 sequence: CASSPRTTTRYNEQFF. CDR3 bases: TGTGCCAGCTCACCAAGGACGACTACTCGATACAATGAGCAGTTCTTC.

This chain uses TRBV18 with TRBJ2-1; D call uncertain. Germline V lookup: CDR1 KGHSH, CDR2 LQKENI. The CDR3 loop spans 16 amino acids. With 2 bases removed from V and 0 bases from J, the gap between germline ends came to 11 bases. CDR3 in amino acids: CASSPSIRVSYNEQFF. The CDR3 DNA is TGTGCCAGCTCACCATCGATCCGGGTCTCCTACAATGAGCAGTTCTTC.

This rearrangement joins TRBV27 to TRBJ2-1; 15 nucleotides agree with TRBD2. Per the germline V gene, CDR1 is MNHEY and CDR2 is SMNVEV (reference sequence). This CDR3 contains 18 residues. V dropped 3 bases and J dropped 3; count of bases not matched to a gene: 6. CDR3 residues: CASSLGLAGGPIYNEQFF. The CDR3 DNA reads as TGTGCCAGCAGTTTGGGACTAGCGGGGGGCCCTATCTACAATGAGCAGTTCTTC.

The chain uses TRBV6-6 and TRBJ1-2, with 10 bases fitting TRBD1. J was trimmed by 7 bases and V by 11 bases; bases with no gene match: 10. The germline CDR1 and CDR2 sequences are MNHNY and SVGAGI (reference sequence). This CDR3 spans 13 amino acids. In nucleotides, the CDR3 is TGTGCCGCCGGTGACAGGGGGCTGATTGGCTACACCTTC. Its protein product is CAAGDRGLIGYTF.

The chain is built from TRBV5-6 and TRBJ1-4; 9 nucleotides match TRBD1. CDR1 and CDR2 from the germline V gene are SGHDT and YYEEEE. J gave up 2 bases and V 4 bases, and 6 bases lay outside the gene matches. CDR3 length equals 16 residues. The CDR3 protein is CASSVDRGATNEKLFF. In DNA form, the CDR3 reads TGTGCCAGCAGCGTCGACAGGGGGGCTACTAATGAAAAACTGTTTTTT.

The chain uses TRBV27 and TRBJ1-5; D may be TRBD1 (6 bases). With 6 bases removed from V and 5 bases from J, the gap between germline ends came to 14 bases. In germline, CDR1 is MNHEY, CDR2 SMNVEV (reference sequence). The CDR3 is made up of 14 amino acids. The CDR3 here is CASRQSGVHQPQHF. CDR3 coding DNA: TGTGCCAGCAGGCAGTCAGGGGTCCATCAGCCCCAGCATTTT.

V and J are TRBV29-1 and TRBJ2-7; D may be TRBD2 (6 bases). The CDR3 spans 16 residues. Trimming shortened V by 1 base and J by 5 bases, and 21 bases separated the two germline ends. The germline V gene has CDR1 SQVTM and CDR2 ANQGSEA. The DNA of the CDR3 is TGCAGCGTTGAAGGTCATCGGGGAGGCCAGGCTAACGAGCAGTACTTC. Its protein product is CSVEGHRGGQANEQYF.

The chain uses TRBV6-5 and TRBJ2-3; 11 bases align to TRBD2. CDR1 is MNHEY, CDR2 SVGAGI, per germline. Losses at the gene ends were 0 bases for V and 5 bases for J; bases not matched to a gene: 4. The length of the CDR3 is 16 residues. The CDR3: CASSYSPTSGVDTQYF. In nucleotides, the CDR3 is TGTGCCAGCAGTTACTCACCGACTAGCGGGGTAGATACGCAGTATTTT.

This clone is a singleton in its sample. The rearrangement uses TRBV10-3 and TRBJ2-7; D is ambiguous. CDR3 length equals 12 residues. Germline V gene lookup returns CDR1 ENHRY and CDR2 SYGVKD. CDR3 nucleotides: TGTGCGACTCAAGGAACGGGCTACGAGCAGTACTTC. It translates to CATQGTGYEQYF.

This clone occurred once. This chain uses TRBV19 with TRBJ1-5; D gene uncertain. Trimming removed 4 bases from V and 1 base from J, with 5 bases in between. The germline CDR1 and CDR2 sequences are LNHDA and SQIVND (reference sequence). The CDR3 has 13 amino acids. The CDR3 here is CASSTTSNQPQHF. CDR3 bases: TGTGCCAGTAGTACCACAAGCAATCAGCCCCAGCATTTT.

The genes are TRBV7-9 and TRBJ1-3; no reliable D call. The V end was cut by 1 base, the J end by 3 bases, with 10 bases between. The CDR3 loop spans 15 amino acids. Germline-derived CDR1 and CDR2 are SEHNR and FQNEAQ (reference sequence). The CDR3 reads CASSLGAELGNTIYF. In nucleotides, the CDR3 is TGTGCCAGCAGCTTAGGTGCCGAGCTTGGAAACACCATATATTTT.

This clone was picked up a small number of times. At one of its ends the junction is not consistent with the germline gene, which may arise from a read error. The CDR3 is CASSLVRGGEGNQPQHF. The CDR3 DNA reads TGTGCTAGCAGCTTAGTCCGGGGCGGGGAGGGGAATCAGCCCCAGCATTTT. The rearrangement joins TRBV7-7 to TRBJ1-5; perhaps TRBD1 as D (5 bases). Germline CDR1 SSHAT, CDR2 FNYEAQ (reference sequence). This CDR3 is built from 17 residues. Based on the CDR3 plus reference TRBV7-7 and TRBJ1-5, the full variable domain is GAGVSQSPRYKVTKRGQDVTLRCDPISSHATLYWYQQALGQGPEFLTYFNYEAQPDKSGLPSDRFSAERPEGSISTLTIQRTEQRDSAMYRCASSLVRGGEGNQPQHFGDGTRLSIL.

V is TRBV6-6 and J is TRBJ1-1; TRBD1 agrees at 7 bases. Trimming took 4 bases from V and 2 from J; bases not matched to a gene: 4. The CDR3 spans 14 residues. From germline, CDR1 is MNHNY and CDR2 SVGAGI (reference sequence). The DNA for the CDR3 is TGTGCCAGCAGTTCAACAGGGGTAAACACTGAAGCTTTCTTT. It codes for CASSSTGVNTEAFF.

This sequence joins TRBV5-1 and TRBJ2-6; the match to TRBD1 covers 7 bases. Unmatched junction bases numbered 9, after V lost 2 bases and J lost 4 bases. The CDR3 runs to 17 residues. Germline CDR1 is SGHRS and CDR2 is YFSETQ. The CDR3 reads CASSLRTGPAGANVLTF. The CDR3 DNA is TGCGCCAGCAGCTTAAGGACAGGCCCAGCAGGGGCCAACGTCCTGACTTTC. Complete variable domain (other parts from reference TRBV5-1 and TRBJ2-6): KAGVTQTPRYLIKTRGQQVTLSCSPISGHRSVSWYQQTPGQGLQFLFEYFSETQRNKGNFPGRFSGRQFSNSRSEMNVSTLELGDSALYLCASSLRTGPAGANVLTFGAGSRLTVL.

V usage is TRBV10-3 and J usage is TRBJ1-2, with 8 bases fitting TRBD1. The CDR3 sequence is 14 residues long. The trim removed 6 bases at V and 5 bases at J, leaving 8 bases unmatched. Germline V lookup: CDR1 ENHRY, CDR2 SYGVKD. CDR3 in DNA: TGTGCCATCAGGTCGGGACAGGAGGCATATGGCTACACCTTC. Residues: CAIRSGQEAYGYTF.

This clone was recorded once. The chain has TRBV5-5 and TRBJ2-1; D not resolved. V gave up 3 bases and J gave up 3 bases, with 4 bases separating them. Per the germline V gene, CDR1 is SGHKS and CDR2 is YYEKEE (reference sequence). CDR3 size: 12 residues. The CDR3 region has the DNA TGTGCCAGCAGCTACAGCTACAATGAGCAGTTCTTC. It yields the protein CASSYSYNEQFF.

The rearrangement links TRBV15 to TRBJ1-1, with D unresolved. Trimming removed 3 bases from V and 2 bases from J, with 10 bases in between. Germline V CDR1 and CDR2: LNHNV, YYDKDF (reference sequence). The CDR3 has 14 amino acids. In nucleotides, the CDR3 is TGTGCCACCAGCAGCGGAGCATCCAACACTGAAGCTTTCTTT. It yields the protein CATSSGASNTEAFF. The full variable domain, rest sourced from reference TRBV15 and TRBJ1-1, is DAMVIQNPRYQVTQFGKPVTLSCSQTLNHNVMYWYQQKSSQAPKLLFHYYDKDFNNEADTPDNFQSRRPNTSFCFLDIRSPGLGDTAMYLCATSSGASNTEAFFGQGTRLTVV.

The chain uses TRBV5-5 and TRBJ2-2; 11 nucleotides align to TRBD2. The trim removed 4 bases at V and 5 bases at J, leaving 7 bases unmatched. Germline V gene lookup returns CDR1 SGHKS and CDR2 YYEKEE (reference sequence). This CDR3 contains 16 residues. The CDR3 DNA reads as TGTGCCAGCAGCAAACTAGCGGGGGTAGGGACCGGGGAGCTGTTTTTT. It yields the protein CASSKLAGVGTGELFF.

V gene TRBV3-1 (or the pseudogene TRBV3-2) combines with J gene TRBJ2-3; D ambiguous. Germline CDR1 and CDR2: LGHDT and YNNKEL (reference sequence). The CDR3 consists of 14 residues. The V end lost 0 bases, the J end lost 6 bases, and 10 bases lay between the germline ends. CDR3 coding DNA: TGTGCCAGCAGCCAAGAAAATATCAGGGATACGCAGTATTTT. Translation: CASSQENIRDTQYF.

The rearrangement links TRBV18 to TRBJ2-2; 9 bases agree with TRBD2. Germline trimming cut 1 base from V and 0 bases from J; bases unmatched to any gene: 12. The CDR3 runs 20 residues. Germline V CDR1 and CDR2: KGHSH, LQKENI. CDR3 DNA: TGTGCCAGCTCACCACTTCGACTAGCGGAACATATTTCGAACACCGGGGAGCTGTTTTTT. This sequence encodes CASSPLRLAEHISNTGELFF.

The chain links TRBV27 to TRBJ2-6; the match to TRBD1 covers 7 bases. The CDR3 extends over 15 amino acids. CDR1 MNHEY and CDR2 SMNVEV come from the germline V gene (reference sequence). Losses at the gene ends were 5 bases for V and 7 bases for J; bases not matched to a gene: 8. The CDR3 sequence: CASSLHWDSANVLTF. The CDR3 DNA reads TGTGCCAGCAGTCTACACTGGGACAGCGCCAACGTCCTGACTTTC.

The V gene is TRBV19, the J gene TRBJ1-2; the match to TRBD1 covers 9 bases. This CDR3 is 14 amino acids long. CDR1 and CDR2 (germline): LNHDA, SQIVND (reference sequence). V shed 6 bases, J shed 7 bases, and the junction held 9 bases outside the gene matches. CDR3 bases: TGTGCCAGTAGACGGGGACAGGGAGCGCGTGGCTACACCTTC. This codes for CASRRGQGARGYTF.

CDR3 region: CASSYNRNPSTDTQYF. CDR3 DNA: TGTGCCAGCAGCTATAACAGGAACCCTAGCACAGATACGCAGTATTTT. The rearrangement joins TRBV7-2 to TRBJ2-3; possibly TRBD1 for D (5 bases). V lost 4 bases and J 0 bases, leaving 14 bases between the germline ends. The CDR3 is 16 amino acids. Germline lookup yields CDR1 SGHTA and CDR2 FQGNSA.

CDR3 nucleotide sequence: TGTGCCAGCAGCCTACACCAGGGTTATCAGCCCCAGCATTTT. It yields the protein CASSLHQGYQPQHF. V and J are TRBV7-2 and TRBJ1-5, with a weak D call TRBD1 (5 bases). Trimming left V 5 bases short and J 5 bases short, with 13 bases between. Per germline, CDR1 SGHTA and CDR2 FQGNSA. The CDR3 consists of 14 residues.

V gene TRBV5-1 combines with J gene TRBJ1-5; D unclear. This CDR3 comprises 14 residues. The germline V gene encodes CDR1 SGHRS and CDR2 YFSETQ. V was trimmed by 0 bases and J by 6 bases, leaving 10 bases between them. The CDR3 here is CASSLEVGVQPQHF. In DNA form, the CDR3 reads TGCGCCAGCAGCTTGGAAGTGGGCGTTCAGCCCCAGCATTTT.

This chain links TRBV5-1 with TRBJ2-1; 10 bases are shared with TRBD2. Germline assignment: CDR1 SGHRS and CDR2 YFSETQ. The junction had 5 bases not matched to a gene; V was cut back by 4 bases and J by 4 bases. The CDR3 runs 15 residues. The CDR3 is CASSGLAVNYNEQFF. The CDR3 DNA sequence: TGCGCCAGCAGCGGACTAGCGGTCAATTACAATGAGCAGTTCTTC.

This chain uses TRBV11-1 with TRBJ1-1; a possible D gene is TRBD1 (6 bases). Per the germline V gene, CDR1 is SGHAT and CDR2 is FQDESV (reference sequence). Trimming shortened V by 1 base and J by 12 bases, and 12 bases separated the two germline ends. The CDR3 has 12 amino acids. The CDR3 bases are TGTGCCAGCAGCTTAGACGGGACATTAACTTTCTTT. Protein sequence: CASSLDGTLTFF.

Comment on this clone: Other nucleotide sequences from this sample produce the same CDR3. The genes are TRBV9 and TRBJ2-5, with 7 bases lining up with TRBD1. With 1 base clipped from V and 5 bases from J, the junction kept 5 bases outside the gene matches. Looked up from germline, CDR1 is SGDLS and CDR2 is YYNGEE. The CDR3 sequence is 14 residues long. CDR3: CASSVRQGGETQYF. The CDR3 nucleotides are TGTGCCAGCAGCGTACGACAGGGTGGGGAGACCCAGTACTTC.

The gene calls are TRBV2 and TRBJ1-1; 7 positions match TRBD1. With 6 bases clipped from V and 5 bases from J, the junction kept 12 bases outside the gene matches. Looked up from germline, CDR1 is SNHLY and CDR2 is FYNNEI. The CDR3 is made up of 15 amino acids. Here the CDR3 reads CASSRQGGEMTEAFF. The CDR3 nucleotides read TGTGCCAGCAGCCGACAGGGTGGGGAAATGACTGAAGCTTTCTTT. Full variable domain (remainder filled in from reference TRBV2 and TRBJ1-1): EPEVTQTPSHQVTQMGQEVILRCVPISNHLYFYWYRQILGQKVEFLVSFYNNEISEKSEIFDDQFSVERPDGSNFTLKIRSTKLEDSAMYFCASSRQGGEMTEAFFGQGTRLTVV.

The CDR3 is CASSYGAGANVLTF. CDR3 bases: TGTGCCAGCAGTTACGGAGCTGGGGCCAACGTCCTGACTTTC. This rearrangement joins TRBV6-5 to TRBJ2-6, with no clear D. CDR3 length: 14 residues. Germline CDR1 and CDR2: MNHEY and SVGAGI. V was clipped by 2 bases and J by 2 bases, with 4 bases between them.